These T cell receptor beta chains were read from a single sample in a study of human thymus T cells. Repertoires were generated with immunoSEQ multiplex PCR, while TCRdb's copy carries only in-frame clones and drops some. The data contain some 80,000 clones, around 96% of them singletons. The specimen was thymus tissue. The source is a boy in the first two years of life with a congenital heart defect but otherwise immunologically healthy. The CDR3 runs from the conserved cysteine through the conserved F or W. A D gene is named only where the DNA matches it firmly. A row's size may be missing; if present it is once, few, many or a size class.

d_call,cdr3_length,j_call,v_call,clone_size,cdr3_aa,cdr3_nt
NA,16,TRBJ2-2,TRBV11-1,NA,CASSPMRGPGTGELFF,TGTGCCAGCAGCCCAATGCGGGGCCCTGGCACCGGGGAGCTGTTTTTT
TRBD1,14,TRBJ1-2,TRBV7-2,NA,CASSLVRGQGHMSF,TGTGCCAGCAGCTTAGTTCGGGGACAGGGACATATGTCCTTC
NA,16,TRBJ2-7,TRBV19,NA,CASKRQGSRGAYEQYF,TGTGCCAGTAAACGGCAGGGATCCAGAGGGGCCTACGAGCAGTACTTC
TRBD1,14,TRBJ2-5,TRBV5-1,NA,CASDPGQGCETQYF,TGCGCCAGCGATCCGGGACAGGGGTGCGAGACCCAGTACTTC
TRBD2,15,TRBJ2-1,TRBV6-5,NA,CASSRSGVPVNEQFF,TGTGCCAGCAGTCGAAGCGGGGTCCCCGTCAATGAGCAGTTCTTC
NA,13,TRBJ1-2,TRBV5-4,NA,CASSREGDYGYTF,TGTGCCAGCAGCCGAGAGGGCGACTATGGCTACACCTTC
NA,17,TRBJ2-7,TRBV2,NA,CASSEALLQGPRYEQYF,TGTGCCAGCAGTGAAGCGCTTCTACAGGGACCTCGATACGAGCAGTACTTC
NA,14,TRBJ1-1,TRBV10-3,NA,CAISEWSENTEAFF,TGTGCCATCAGTGAGTGGTCTGAGAACACTGAAGCTTTCTTT
NA,14,TRBJ1-1,TRBV19,once,CASRVSQGTTEAFF,TGTGCCAGTAGGGTTTCACAGGGAACGACTGAAGCTTTCTTT
NA,15,TRBJ2-3,TRBV14,NA,CASSRVLLGTDTQYF,TGTGCCAGCAGCCGGGTCCTCTTGGGCACAGATACGCAGTATTTT
NA,15,TRBJ1-5,TRBV2,NA,CASSHREGTNQPQHF,TGTGCCAGCAGCCACAGGGAGGGGACCAATCAGCCCCAGCATTTT
NA,14,TRBJ1-4,TRBV19,NA,CASSIASVNEKLFF,TGTGCCAGTAGTATAGCTAGTGTTAATGAAAAACTGTTTTTT
TRBD1,15,TRBJ1-1,TRBV19,NA,CASSKNDRGVAEAFF,TGTGCCAGTAGTAAAAACGACAGGGGCGTGGCTGAAGCTTTCTTT
TRBD1,15,TRBJ1-2,TRBV10-3,NA,CAISSTGGKGYGYTF,TGTGCCATCAGCAGTACAGGGGGAAAGGGCTATGGCTACACCTTC
TRBD1,15,TRBJ2-3,TRBV6-1,NA,CALNYRGLSTDTQYF,TGTGCCCTAAATTACAGGGGGCTGAGCACAGATACGCAGTATTTT
NA,12,TRBJ2-2,TRBV28,NA,CASNRATGELFF,TGTGCCAGCAATAGAGCGACCGGGGAGCTGTTTTTT
NA,17,TRBJ2-1,TRBV4-1,NA,CASSHPSGITFYNEQFF,TGCGCCAGCAGCCACCCCTCGGGCATTACGTTTTACAATGAGCAGTTCTTC
NA,16,TRBJ2-3,TRBV28,once,CASKILTGRGTDTQYF,TGTGCCAGCAAAATACTAACAGGGAGAGGCACAGATACGCAGTATTTT
TRBD2,16,TRBJ2-1,TRBV7-2,once,CASSPLLAGSYNEQFF,TGTGCCAGCAGCCCCCTCCTAGCGGGTTCCTACAATGAGCAGTTCTTC
NA,16,TRBJ2-7,TRBV4-1,NA,CASSQDPGHIHYEQYF,TGCGCCAGCAGCCAAGATCCAGGACACATCCACTACGAGCAGTACTTC
NA,14,TRBJ1-6,TRBV19,NA,CASSINQYNSPLHF,TGTGCCAGTAGTATCAATCAGTATAATTCACCCCTCCACTTT
NA,17,TRBJ1-2,TRBV21-1,NA,CASSRVPGQGAEDGYTF,TGTGCCAGCAGCAGAGTCCCGGGACAGGGGGCGGAGGATGGCTACACCTTC
NA,14,TRBJ2-7,TRBV14,NA,CASSQDSRDHEQYF,TGTGCCAGCAGCCAAGATAGCAGGGACCACGAGCAGTACTTC
TRBD1,22,TRBJ2-2,TRBV10-3,NA,CAISVISRQGFDRGFATGELFF,TGTGCCATCAGTGTTATCTCCCGACAGGGGTTCGACAGGGGTTTTGCGACCGGGGAGCTGTTTTTT
NA,11,TRBJ1-1,TRBV20-1,NA,CSDTWEGEAFF,TGCAGTGACACTTGGGAGGGTGAAGCTTTCTTT
NA,12,TRBJ2-1,TRBV29-1,NA,CSVGGRWNEQFF,TGCAGCGTTGGAGGAAGATGGAATGAGCAGTTCTTC
TRBD1,13,TRBJ2-1,TRBV4-3,NA,CASSQGTGDEQFF,TGCGCCAGCAGCCAAGGGACAGGGGATGAGCAGTTCTTC
TRBD1,15,TRBJ1-1,TRBV4-1,NA,CASSRATGGGTEAFF,TGCGCCAGCAGCCGAGCGACAGGGGGTGGCACTGAAGCTTTCTTT
NA,17,TRBJ1-2,TRBV4-1,NA,CASSQDREKGNHNGYTF,TGCGCCAGCAGCCAAGATAGAGAAAAGGGTAATCATAATGGCTACACCTTC
TRBD1,21,TRBJ2-2,TRBV12-5,NA,CASGLLPHQPGQPSNTGELFF,TGTGCTAGTGGTTTGCTACCTCACCAACCGGGACAGCCGTCGAACACCGGGGAGCTGTTTTTT
TRBD2,15,TRBJ2-7,TRBV29-1,NA,CSVEDRAGGYYEQYF,TGCAGCGTTGAAGATAGGGCGGGGGGGTATTACGAGCAGTACTTC
NA,15,TRBJ2-3,TRBV10-2,NA,CASSESRETTDTQYF,TGCGCCAGCAGTGAGTCGAGAGAGACCACAGATACGCAGTATTTT
TRBD1,14,TRBJ2-5,TRBV4-3,NA,CASSQGGGEETQYF,TGCGCCAGCAGCCAAGGAGGGGGCGAAGAGACCCAGTACTTC
NA,15,TRBJ1-2,TRBV6-1,once,CASSDWGVGSYGYTF,TGTGCCAGCAGTGATTGGGGGGTAGGCTCGTACGGCTACACCTTC
NA,18,TRBJ1-5,TRBV21-1,NA,CASSDSDRGVVGNQPQHF,TGTGCCAGCAGCGACTCGGACAGGGGAGTTGTCGGCAATCAGCCCCAGCATTTT
NA,19,TRBJ1-5,TRBV28,NA,CASSRGATEKFYSNQPQHF,TGTGCCAGCAGTCGCGGTGCGACAGAGAAATTTTATAGCAATCAGCCCCAGCATTTT
NA,15,TRBJ1-2,TRBV18,few,CASSPLVGTYYGYTF,TGTGCCAGCTCACCATTGGTCGGGACTTATTATGGCTACACCTTC
NA,14,TRBJ1-1,TRBV9,NA,CASSGPDSDTEAFF,TGTGCCAGCAGCGGACCAGACAGTGACACTGAAGCTTTCTTT
TRBD1,15,TRBJ1-1,TRBV7-7,NA,CASSPLGQGRTEAFF,TGTGCCAGCAGCCCCCTTGGACAGGGGAGGACTGAAGCTTTCTTT
TRBD2,15,TRBJ2-5,TRBV4-1,NA,CASSQAAGGLETQYF,TGCGCCAGCAGCCAAGCAGCGGGGGGATTGGAGACCCAGTACTTC
NA,19,TRBJ2-1,TRBV7-2,NA,CASSLVARASGSRRNEQFF,TGTGCCAGCAGCTTAGTCGCCCGGGCCTCGGGGAGCAGGCGCAATGAGCAGTTCTTC
NA,15,TRBJ2-5,TRBV11-2,once,CASSLDLRGRETQYF,TGTGCCAGCAGCTTAGATTTGCGAGGAAGAGAGACCCAGTACTTC
NA,15,TRBJ1-1,TRBV5-1,NA,CASSQCQGEDTEAFF,TGCGCCAGCAGCCAATGTCAGGGAGAGGACACTGAAGCTTTCTTT
NA,18,TRBJ2-1,TRBV27,NA,CASSFKFRSRRVGNEQFF,TGTGCCAGCAGTTTTAAATTTAGGTCTAGGAGGGTTGGCAATGAGCAGTTCTTC
TRBD1,18,TRBJ1-4,TRBV5-1,NA,CASRGRTGSLATNEKLFF,TGCGCCAGCAGGGGCCGGACAGGTTCTCTTGCAACTAATGAAAAACTGTTTTTT
NA,15,TRBJ2-4,TRBV6-1,NA,CASSVLGLAKNIQYF,TGTGCCAGCAGTGTTTTAGGCCTAGCCAAAAACATTCAGTACTTC
TRBD2,15,TRBJ2-1,TRBV7-8,NA,CASSFRGGVHNEQFF,TGTGCCAGCAGCTTCCGCGGGGGGGTTCACAATGAGCAGTTCTTC
TRBD1,14,TRBJ2-7,TRBV6-1,NA,CASSGGTGSYEQYF,TGTGCCAGCAGTGGGGGGACAGGGTCCTACGAGCAGTACTTC
NA,12,TRBJ2-5,TRBV6-1,NA,CASSEPIETQYF,TGTGCCAGCAGTGAACCAATAGAGACCCAGTACTTC